The rows below give T cell receptor beta chains drawn from one sample of a study of response to subunit inactivated influenza vaccine. MiXCR, run by TCRdb on the RT-PCR reads, gives a single entry per CDR3 protein. This sample has roughly 550,000 distinct CDR3 sequences, with less than 25% found just once. The sample was also linked to a second study, of T cells expressing NK-cell markers.

Sample: CD4+ T cells sorted from PBMCs, taken roughly 13 days after vaccination. These receptors were taken from a man aged 50-59 years who received an inactivated influenza vaccine. Both conserved end residues are part of each CDR3. The D gene is left open where the match is weak. Clone size is shown for a subset of rows, as once, few, many or a class of expanded clone.

j_call d_call clone_size v_call cdr3_nt cdr3_aa
TRBJ1-6 TRBD1 NA TRBV11-2 TGTGCCAGCAGCCAGGACCGGGACAGGGGTTCACCCCTCCACTTT CASSQDRDRGSPLHF
TRBJ2-7 TRBD1 NA TRBV6-2/TRBV6-3 TGTGCCAGCAGTACAGGGGCGCAGTACGAGCAGTACTTC CASSTGAQYEQYF
TRBJ2-5 NA NA TRBV13 TGTGCCAGCAGCTTGCGTCTAGAGACCCAGTACTTC CASSLRLETQYF
TRBJ2-7 TRBD2 NA TRBV7-9 TGTGCCAGCAGCTTCGAGGGAGGGCACTCCTACGAGCAGTACTTC CASSFEGGHSYEQYF
TRBJ1-4 TRBD1 few TRBV4-2 TGTGCCAGCAGCCAAAGCCCTGGGACAGGCGCAAATGAAAAACTGTTTTTT CASSQSPGTGANEKLFF
TRBJ2-4 NA few TRBV5-6 TGTGCCAGCATCAGGCGGGACAGAGGAAACATTCAGTACTTC CASIRRDRGNIQYF
TRBJ2-2 NA many TRBV6-5 TGTGCCAGCAGTTACTCGATCTCGACAACTAACACCGGGGAGCTGTTTTTT CASSYSISTTNTGELFF
TRBJ2-1 NA NA TRBV20-1 TGCAGTGCTGACCCCAGGGCGTCCTACAATGAGCAGTTCTTC CSADPRASYNEQFF
TRBJ2-3 TRBD2 NA TRBV20-1 TGCAGTGCTTTTATGGCGGGAGGAAGTACAGATACGCAGTATTTT CSAFMAGGSTDTQYF
TRBJ1-5 NA NA TRBV5-8 TGTGCCAGCAGCTTGGAACGTGAAATATGGAGCAATCAGCCCCAGCATTTT CASSLEREIWSNQPQHF
TRBJ1-1 TRBD1 few TRBV5-1 TGCGCCAGCCAGCCTGTTACAGGGGGGAACACTGAAGCTTTCTTT CASQPVTGGNTEAFF
TRBJ2-1 NA once TRBV20-1 TGCAGTGCCCGAAAAGGGACCAATGAGCAGTTCTTC CSARKGTNEQFF
TRBJ2-1 TRBD2 NA TRBV3-1 TGTGCCAGCAGCCATGGACTAGCGGGCTTCAATGAGCAGTTCTTC CASSHGLAGFNEQFF
TRBJ2-5 NA NA TRBV20-1 TGCAGTGCTAGTTTTTCGGGTTGGGGGGAGACCCAGTACTTC CSASFSGWGETQYF
TRBJ2-3 TRBD2 NA TRBV28 TGTGCCAGCAGTCGACTAGCGGGGGGCCTCCTTGGGAGCACAGATACGCAGTATTTT CASSRLAGGLLGSTDTQYF
TRBJ2-5 NA few TRBV12-3/TRBV12-4 TGTGCCAGCAGTGCAACGGGCGGCGTTCAAGAGACCCAGTACTTC CASSATGGVQETQYF
TRBJ1-2 NA NA TRBV5-1 TGCGCCAGCAGCTCCGGTGAGGCCCCGAGCTATGGCTACACCTTC CASSSGEAPSYGYTF
TRBJ2-3 NA NA TRBV7-2 TGTGCCAGCAGCTTTAGTTGGGACACAGATACGCAGTATTTT CASSFSWDTDTQYF
TRBJ2-2 NA few TRBV5-1 TGCGCCAGCAGCGCCTCTCGGGGGAGTTGGTCCGGGGAGCTGTTTTTT CASSASRGSWSGELFF
TRBJ2-3 NA few TRBV2 TGTGCCAGCAGTGAAGCGTACTGGATGTCAGATACGCAGTATTTT CASSEAYWMSDTQYF
TRBJ1-5 NA few TRBV20-1 TGCAGTGCTAGAGATACCACCAATCAGCCCCAGCATTTT CSARDTTNQPQHF
TRBJ2-7 TRBD2 NA TRBV12-3/TRBV12-4 TGTGCCAGCAGTTTAATGGGCGGGAGATACGAGCAGTACTTC CASSLMGGRYEQYF
TRBJ2-7 NA NA TRBV28 TGTGCCAGCAGTGACGGGACGTCCAGGTTTCGCTTC CASSDGTSRFRF
TRBJ1-1 NA few TRBV12-3/TRBV12-4 TGTGCCAGTACCCTTTGGAGGGGAAGGACTGAAGCTTTCTTT CASTLWRGRTEAFF
TRBJ2-5 NA few TRBV7-2 TGTGCCAGCAGCTTAAATCGCGGGACACAAGAGACCCAGTACTTC CASSLNRGTQETQYF